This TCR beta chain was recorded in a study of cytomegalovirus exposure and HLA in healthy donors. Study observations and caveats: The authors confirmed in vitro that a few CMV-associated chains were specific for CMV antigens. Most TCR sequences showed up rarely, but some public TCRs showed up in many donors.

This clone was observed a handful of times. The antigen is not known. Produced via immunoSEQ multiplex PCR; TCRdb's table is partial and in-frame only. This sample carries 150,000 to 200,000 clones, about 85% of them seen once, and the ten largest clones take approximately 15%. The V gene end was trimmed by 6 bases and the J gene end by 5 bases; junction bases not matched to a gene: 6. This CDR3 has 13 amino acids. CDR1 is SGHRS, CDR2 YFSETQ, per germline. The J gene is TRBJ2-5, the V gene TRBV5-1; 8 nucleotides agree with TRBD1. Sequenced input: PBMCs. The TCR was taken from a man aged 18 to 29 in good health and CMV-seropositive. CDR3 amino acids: CASTQGAGETQYF. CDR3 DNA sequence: TGCGCCAGCACGCAGGGGGCAGGGGAGACCCAGTACTTC. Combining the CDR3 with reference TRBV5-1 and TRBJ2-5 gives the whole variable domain KAGVTQTPRYLIKTRGQQVTLSCSPISGHRSVSWYQQTPGQGLQFLFEYFSETQRNKGNFPGRFSGRQFSNSRSEMNVSTLELGDSALYLCASTQGAGETQYFGPGTRLLVL.